These 7 T cell receptor beta chains were sequenced from one sample in a study of blood T cell repertoires in COVID-19. TCRdb keeps only in-frame clones here, not all; method: immunoSEQ multiplex PCR. This table has 200,000 to 250,000 clones, about 86% appearing once. The sequenced sample consisted of peripheral blood. These receptor sequences come from a woman between 25 and 40 years old who had recovered from COVID-19.

A few counts support this clone. The chain combines TRBV2 with TRBJ1-2; D not resolved. The CDR3 sequence is 14 residues long. CDR1 is SNHLY, CDR2 FYNNEI, per germline. The V gene lost 6 bases and the J gene lost 0 bases, with 11 bases spanning the gap. The CDR3 reads CASSYDKANYGYTF. The CDR3, as DNA: TGTGCCAGCAGCTATGACAAAGCTAACTATGGCTACACCTTC.

Here the CDR3 DNA reads TGTGCCAGCAGTTACGGGGGCCTTAGCCCCGGGGAGCTGTTTTTT. Protein sequence: CASSYGGLSPGELFF. This chain links TRBV6-5 with TRBJ2-2, with D perhaps matching TRBD1 (6 bases). CDR3 size: 15 residues. The V end lost 2 bases, the J end lost 6 bases, and 13 bases lay between the germline ends. Germline V lookup: CDR1 MNHEY, CDR2 SVGAGI.

This clone was observed a single time. This rearrangement joins TRBV19 to TRBJ1-2, with D perhaps TRBD1 (5 bases). The CDR3 totals 15 residues. The V end was cut by 4 bases, the J end by 4 bases, with 16 bases between. CDR1 is LNHDA and CDR2 is SQIVND in the germline V gene (reference sequence). The CDR3 protein is CASSRGREAGYGYTF. The CDR3 DNA reads TGTGCCAGTAGTAGGGGCAGGGAAGCTGGCTATGGCTACACCTTC.

The rearrangement uses TRBV19 and TRBJ2-1, with 9 bases identical to TRBD1. The CDR3 is made up of 15 amino acids. The J segment lost 1 base and the V segment lost 5 bases, leaving 3 bases of the junction unmatched. In germline, CDR1 is LNHDA, CDR2 SQIVND (reference sequence). CDR3 sequence reads: CASSLDRGSYNEQFF. The CDR3 DNA follows: TGTGCCAGTAGTCTGGACAGGGGTTCCTACAATGAGCAGTTCTTC. The variable domain in full, completed from reference TRBV19 and TRBJ2-1, reads DGGITQSPKYLFRKEGQNVTLSCEQNLNHDAMYWYRQDPGQGLRLIYYSQIVNDFQKGDIAEGYSVSREKKESFPLTVTSAQKNPTAFYLCASSLDRGSYNEQFFGPGTRLTVL.

The chain carries TRBV13 and TRBJ1-2, with D possibly matching TRBD1 (5 bases). Germline CDR1 PRHDT, CDR2 FYEKMQ (reference sequence). This CDR3 is 13 amino acids long. Between the trimmed V and J ends, which lost 6 bases and 3 bases, there was a span of 11 bases. This CDR3 reads CASSSWGDYGYTF. The DNA of the CDR3 is TGTGCCAGCAGTTCGTGGGGGGACTATGGCTACACCTTC.

The V and J genes are TRBV11-2 and TRBJ1-2, with unresolved D. Germline CDR1 is SGHAT and CDR2 is FQNNGV. The CDR3 spans 12 residues. Trimming removed 0 bases at V and 8 bases at J, with 7 bases between. In DNA, the CDR3 is TGTGCCAGCAGCTTAGAGGCTTACGGCTACACCTTC. Translated: CASSLEAYGYTF.

The V gene is TRBV5-1, the J gene TRBJ2-3; TRBD1 agrees at 9 bases. Germline loops: CDR1 SGHRS, CDR2 YFSETQ. The V segment lost 4 bases and the J segment 5 bases; nucleotides outside the gene matches: 11. CDR3 length equals 16 residues. This CDR3 is CASSSIGQGFLDTQYF. The CDR3 nucleotides are TGCGCCAGCAGCAGTATTGGACAGGGGTTCTTAGATACGCAGTATTTT.